The entry below describes one T cell receptor beta chain. The data were obtained in a study of T cells after yellow fever vaccination. V dropped 7 bases and J dropped 4 bases, with 17 bases sitting between them. The CDR3 is 15 residues long. Looked up from germline, CDR1 is SGHRS and CDR2 is YFSETQ. TCRdb itself ran the 5' RACE reads through MiXCR, one entry per CDR3 protein. Altogether about 260,000 distinct CDR3 sequences are present, 10% to 15% being singletons, with the ten largest covering about 0.51%. The genes are TRBV5-1 and TRBJ2-2, with D possibly being TRBD2 (6 bases). The sample consisted of CD4+ T cells sorted from PBMCs, taken 45 days after the yellow fever booster vaccination. The TCR comes from a man younger than 45 who received the YFV17D yellow fever vaccine. The DNA of the CDR3 is TGCGCCAGCTCGCAGGTGGGAGGAACCACCGGGGAGCTGTTTTTT. Residues: CASSQVGGTTGELFF.